This TCR beta chain was identified in a study of T cells in Graves' hyperthyroidism and ophthalmopathy. Amplified TCR beta CDR3 regions came from RNA transcripts. The TCR CDR3 first-round RT-PCR relied on the HTBI primer set. MiXCR, run by TCRdb on the multiplex PCR reads, gives a single entry per CDR3 protein. The sample contains 600,000 to 650,000 distinct CDR3 sequences, 16% of which appear only once. There are 14 residues in the CDR3. Trimming took 1 base from V and 2 from J; bases not matched to a gene: 0. Germline CDR1 SGDLS, CDR2 YYNGEE. Every diagnosis used clinical symptoms, serum thyroxine and TRAb, thyroid ultrasound and orbital computed tomography. This clonotype was seen a few times. Its antigen is not known. Study observations and caveats: In simple terms, a model built on 13 V-J features told ophthalmopathy apart from stable hyperthyroidism.

The receptor was derived from a woman in her twenties or thirties with Graves' hyperthyroidism. The gene calls are TRBV9 and TRBJ2-1; 7 bases fit TRBD1. Material: blood. The CDR3 is CASSVTGAYNEQFF. The CDR3, as DNA: TGTGCCAGCAGCGTAACAGGGGCCTACAATGAGCAGTTCTTC. Supplemented by reference TRBV9 and TRBJ2-1, the full variable domain reads DSGVTQTPKHLITATGQRVTLRCSPRSGDLSVYWYQQSLDQGLQFLIQYYNGEERAKGNILERFSAQQFPDLHSELNLSSLELGDSALYFCASSVTGAYNEQFFGPGTRLTVL.